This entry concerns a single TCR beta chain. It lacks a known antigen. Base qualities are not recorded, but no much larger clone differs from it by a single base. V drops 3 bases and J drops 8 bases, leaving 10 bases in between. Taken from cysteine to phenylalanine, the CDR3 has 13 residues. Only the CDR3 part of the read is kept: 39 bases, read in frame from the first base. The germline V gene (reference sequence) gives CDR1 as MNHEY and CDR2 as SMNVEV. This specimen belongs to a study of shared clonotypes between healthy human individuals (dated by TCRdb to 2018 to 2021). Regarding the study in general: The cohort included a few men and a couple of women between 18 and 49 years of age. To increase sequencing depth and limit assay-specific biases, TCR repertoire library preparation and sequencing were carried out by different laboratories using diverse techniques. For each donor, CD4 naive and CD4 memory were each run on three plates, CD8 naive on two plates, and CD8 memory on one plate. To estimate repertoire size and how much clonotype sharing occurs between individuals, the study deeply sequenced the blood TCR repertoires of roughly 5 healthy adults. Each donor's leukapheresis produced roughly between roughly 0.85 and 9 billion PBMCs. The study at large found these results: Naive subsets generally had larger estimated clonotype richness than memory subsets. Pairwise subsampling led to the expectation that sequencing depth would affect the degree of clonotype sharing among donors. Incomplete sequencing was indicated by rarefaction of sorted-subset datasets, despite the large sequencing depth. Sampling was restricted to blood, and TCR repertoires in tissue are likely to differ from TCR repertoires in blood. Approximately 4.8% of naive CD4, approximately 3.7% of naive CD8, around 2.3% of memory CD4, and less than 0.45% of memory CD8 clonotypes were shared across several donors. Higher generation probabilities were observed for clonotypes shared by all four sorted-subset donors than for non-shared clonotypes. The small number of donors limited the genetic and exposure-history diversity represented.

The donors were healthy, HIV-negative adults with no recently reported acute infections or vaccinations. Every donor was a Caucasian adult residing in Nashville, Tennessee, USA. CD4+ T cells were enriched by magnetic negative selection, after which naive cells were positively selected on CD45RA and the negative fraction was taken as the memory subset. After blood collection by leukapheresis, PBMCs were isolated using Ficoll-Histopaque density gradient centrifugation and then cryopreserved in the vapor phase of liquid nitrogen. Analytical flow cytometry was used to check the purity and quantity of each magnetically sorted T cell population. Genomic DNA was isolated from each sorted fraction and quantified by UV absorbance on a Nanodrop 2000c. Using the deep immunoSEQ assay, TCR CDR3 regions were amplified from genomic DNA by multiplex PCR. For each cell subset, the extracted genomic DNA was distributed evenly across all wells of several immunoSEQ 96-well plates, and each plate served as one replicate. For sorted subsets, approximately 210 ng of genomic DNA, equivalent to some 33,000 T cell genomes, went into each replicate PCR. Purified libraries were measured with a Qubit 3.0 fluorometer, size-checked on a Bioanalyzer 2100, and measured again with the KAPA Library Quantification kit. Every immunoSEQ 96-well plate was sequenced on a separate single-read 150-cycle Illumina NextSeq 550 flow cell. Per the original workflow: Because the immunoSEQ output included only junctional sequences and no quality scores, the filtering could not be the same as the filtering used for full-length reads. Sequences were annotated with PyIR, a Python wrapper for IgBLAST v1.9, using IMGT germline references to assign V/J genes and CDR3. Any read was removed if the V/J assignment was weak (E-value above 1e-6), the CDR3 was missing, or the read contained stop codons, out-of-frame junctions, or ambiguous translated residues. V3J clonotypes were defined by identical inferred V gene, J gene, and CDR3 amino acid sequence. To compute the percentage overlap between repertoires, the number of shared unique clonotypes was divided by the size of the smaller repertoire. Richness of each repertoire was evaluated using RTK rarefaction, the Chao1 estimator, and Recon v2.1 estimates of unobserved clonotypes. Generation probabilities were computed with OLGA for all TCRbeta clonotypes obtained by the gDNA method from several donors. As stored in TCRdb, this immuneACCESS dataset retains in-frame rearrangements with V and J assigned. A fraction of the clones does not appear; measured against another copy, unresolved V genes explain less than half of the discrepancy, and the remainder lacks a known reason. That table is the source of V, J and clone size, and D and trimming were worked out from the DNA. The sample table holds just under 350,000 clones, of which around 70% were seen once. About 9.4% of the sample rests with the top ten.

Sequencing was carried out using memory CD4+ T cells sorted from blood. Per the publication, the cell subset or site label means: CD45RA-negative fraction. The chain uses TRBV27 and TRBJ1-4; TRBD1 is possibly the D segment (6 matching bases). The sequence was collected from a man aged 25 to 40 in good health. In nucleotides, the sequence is TGTGCCAGCAGTTTGGAAACAGGGGAAAAACTGTTTTTT. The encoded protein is CASSLETGEKLFF.